This T cell receptor beta chain was documented in a study of blood T cell repertoires in COVID-19. Study information: COVID-19 samples collected from the United States, Italy and Spain covered acute and convalescent phases. Sources were T cells, B-cell-depleted T cells, or PBMCs; the material itself was cDNA or gDNA.

The authors' processing: Reference gene primer amplification yielded estimated nucleated cell counts. Profiled with immunoSEQ multiplex PCR; TCRdb holds only in-frame clones, not every one. The V and J calls and clone size were taken over from that table, and D and trimming were inferred from the DNA. The table includes about 180,000 clones, 82% detected once. CDR3 length: 16 amino acids. Germline V gene lookup returns CDR1 SGHRS and CDR2 YFSETQ. Trimming shortened V by 1 base and J by 5 bases, and 18 bases separated the two germline ends. The chain joins TRBV5-1 to TRBJ2-5; TRBD2 might be the D (5 bases). The sequence was collected from a woman over 75 with active or convalescent COVID-19. Input material: peripheral blood. This chain's CDR3 is CASSLRGGPPGETQYF. The DNA of the CDR3 is TGCGCCAGCAGCTTGCGTGGCGGGCCCCCCGGGGAGACCCAGTACTTC.